Presented here are 10 T cell receptor beta chains from one specimen sequenced in a study of blood T cell repertoires in COVID-19. The method was immunoSEQ multiplex PCR; TCRdb's version includes in-frame clones alone and lacks a portion of them. The sample lists around 200,000 clones, roughly 86% occurring once. Sequencing was done on a sample of peripheral blood. Receptors originate from a man aged 70-80 years with acute or convalescent COVID-19.

The J gene is TRBJ2-7, the V gene TRBV6-2 or TRBV6-3, with 7 bases lining up with TRBD1. Germline-derived CDR1 and CDR2 are MNHEY and SVGEGT. Losses at the gene ends were 0 bases for V and 12 bases for J; bases not matched to a gene: 8. The CDR3 contains 13 residues. DNA for the CDR3: TGTGCCAGCAGTTACTCGATGGACAGGCAGCCGTACTTC. Protein sequence: CASSYSMDRQPYF.

The rearrangement uses TRBV28 and TRBJ1-2; D is unresolved. The germline V and J ends were trimmed by 6 bases and 8 bases, with 13 bases remaining between them. Germline values: CDR1 MDHEN, CDR2 SYDVKM. The CDR3 is 12 residues long. CDR3 in amino acids: CASRSRVEGYTF. The DNA of the CDR3 is TGTGCCAGCAGATCGAGGGTGGAGGGCTACACCTTC.

This clone appeared once. The chain couples TRBV21-1 to TRBJ2-3; the table's D call TRBD1 went unverified against the DNA. TRBV21-1 is reported as a pseudogene. The CDR3 runs 16 residues. CDR3 protein: CASTKKGQGVTDTQYF. The CDR3 coding sequence is TGTGCCAGCACCAAAAAGGGACAGGGGGTCACAGATACGCAGTATTTT.

This chain links TRBV7-2 with TRBJ2-2; D is unresolved. Trimming cost V 7 bases and J 6 bases, with 18 bases left between them. The CDR3 contains 15 residues. Germline values: CDR1 SGHTA, CDR2 FQGNSA. CDR3 bases: TGTGCCAGCACCCTTATGGCAGGCAACTCCGGGGAGCTGTTTTTT. Its protein is CASTLMAGNSGELFF.

J is TRBJ2-1 and V is TRBV6-2 or TRBV6-3; D remains unclear. V was trimmed by 4 bases and J by 6 bases, leaving 4 bases between them. Germline CDR1 MNHEY, CDR2 SVGEGT. CDR3 length: 11 residues. The DNA of the CDR3 is TGTGCCAGCAGTTCTAGCAATGAGCAGTTCTTC. Encoded protein: CASSSSNEQFF.

J is TRBJ2-2 and V is TRBV9; 14 nucleotides match TRBD2. Germline V lookup: CDR1 SGDLS, CDR2 YYNGEE. This CDR3 region has 19 residues. J was trimmed by 0 bases and V by 3 bases; bases with no gene match: 7. The DNA for the CDR3 is TGTGCCAGCAGCGAGCGGACTAGCGGGGGGCCCGCGAACACCGGGGAGCTGTTTTTT. This sequence encodes CASSERTSGGPANTGELFF.

This chain uses TRBV7-2 with TRBJ2-1; 9 positions agree with TRBD2. J was trimmed by 7 bases and V by 5 bases; bases with no gene match: 12. In germline, CDR1 is SGHTA, CDR2 FQGNSA. This CDR3 contains 16 residues. In DNA form, the CDR3 reads TGTGCCAGCAGCGGACGTGTGACTAGCGGCCTAAATGAGCAGTTCTTC. Protein: CASSGRVTSGLNEQFF.

On this clone itself: The germline gene is not matched at one end of the junction; a read error may be the cause. The chain carries TRBV13 and TRBJ1-1, with TRBD1 identical over 8 bases. Germline values: CDR1 PRHDT, CDR2 FYEKMQ (reference sequence). The CDR3 extends over 14 amino acids. CDR3: CASSLGLTGGLTLF. The DNA for the CDR3 is TGTGCCAGCAGCTTAGGCCTAACAGGGGGGCTGACCCTCTTT.

The V and J genes are TRBV7-6 and TRBJ1-3, with a tentative D call TRBD1 (5 bases). The V end lost 1 base, the J end lost 5 bases, and 9 bases lay between the germline ends. CDR3 length: 14 amino acids. Germline V gives CDR1 SGHVS, CDR2 FNYEAQ. CDR3 region: CASSLEGARNTIYF. CDR3 nucleotide sequence: TGTGCCAGCAGCTTAGAAGGGGCCAGAAACACCATATATTTT.

The genes are TRBV5-4 and TRBJ2-4; 9 positions match TRBD2. Germline CDR1 and CDR2: SGHNT and YYREEE (reference sequence). This CDR3 region has 15 residues. J gave up 6 bases and V 2 bases, and 6 bases lay outside the gene matches. The CDR3 DNA reads as TGTGCCAGCAGCTTATTAGCGGGGGCCCGAAACATTCAGTACTTC. This translates into CASSLLAGARNIQYF.